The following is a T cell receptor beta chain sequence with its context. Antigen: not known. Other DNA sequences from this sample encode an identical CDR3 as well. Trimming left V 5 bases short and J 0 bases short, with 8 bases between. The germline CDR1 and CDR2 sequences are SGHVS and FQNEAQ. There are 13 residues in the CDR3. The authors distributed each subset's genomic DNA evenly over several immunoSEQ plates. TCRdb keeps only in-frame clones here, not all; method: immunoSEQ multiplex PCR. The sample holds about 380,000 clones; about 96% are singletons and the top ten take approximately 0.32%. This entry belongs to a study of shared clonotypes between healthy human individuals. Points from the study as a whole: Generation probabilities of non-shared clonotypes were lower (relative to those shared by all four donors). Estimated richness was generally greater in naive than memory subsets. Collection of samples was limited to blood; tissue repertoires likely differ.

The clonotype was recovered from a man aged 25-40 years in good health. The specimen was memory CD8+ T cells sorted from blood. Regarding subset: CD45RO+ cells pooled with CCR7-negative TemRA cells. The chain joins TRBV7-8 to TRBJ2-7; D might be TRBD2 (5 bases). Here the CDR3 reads CASSPGGSYEQYF. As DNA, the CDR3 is TGTGCCAGCAGCCCCGGAGGCTCCTACGAGCAGTACTTC.